A selection of T cell receptor beta chains follows, all from one sample in a study of a mutant IDH1 vaccine in newly diagnosed glioma. The repertoire was sequenced with immunoSEQ multiplex PCR; TCRdb's copy has only in-frame clones and lacks some. The sample comprises tens of thousands of clones, 80% to 85% of which are singletons, and approximately 9.4% rests with the top ten. Sequenced here: peripheral blood mononuclear cells (PBMCs), sampled from a glioma patient treated with radiotherapy, temozolomide or both. These receptors all stem from a man aged 50 or older with glioma. Some clones in this sample may be carry-over from other donors' samples. The CDR3 runs from the conserved cysteine through the conserved F or W. The order of the fields is D gene, V gene, clone size, J gene, CDR3 protein, CDR3 DNA. The D gene is left open where the match is weak. For some rows the clone size is stated as once, few or many, or as a class when expanded; others skip it.

d_gene: -
v_gene: TRBV5-1
abundance: -
j_gene: TRBJ1-2
CDR3aa: CASSLEVGSNGYTF
CDR3nt: TGCGCCAGCAGCTTGGAAGTGGGATCGAATGGCTACACCTTC

d_gene: -
v_gene: TRBV15
abundance: -
j_gene: TRBJ1-4
CDR3aa: CATSRERDWDEKLFF
CDR3nt: TGTGCCACCAGCAGAGAGAGGGATTGGGATGAAAAACTGTTTTTT

d_gene: TRBD2
v_gene: TRBV4-2
abundance: few
j_gene: TRBJ2-3
CDR3aa: CASSRPAGVQDTQYF
CDR3nt: TGTGCCAGCAGCCGACCTGCGGGAGTTCAAGATACGCAGTATTTT

d_gene: -
v_gene: TRBV7-2
abundance: -
j_gene: TRBJ2-7
CDR3aa: CASSLAGSRPYEQYF
CDR3nt: TGTGCCAGCAGCTTAGCGGGGTCCCGTCCCTACGAGCAGTACTTC

d_gene: -
v_gene: TRBV29-1
abundance: -
j_gene: TRBJ2-1
CDR3aa: CSVDSGPYNEQFF
CDR3nt: TGCAGCGTTGATTCAGGACCCTACAATGAGCAGTTCTTC

d_gene: TRBD2
v_gene: TRBV5-1
abundance: -
j_gene: TRBJ2-5
CDR3aa: CASSPRGGFQETQYF
CDR3nt: TGCGCCAGCAGCCCGCGGGGGGGATTCCAAGAGACCCAGTACTTC

d_gene: TRBD1
v_gene: TRBV27
abundance: -
j_gene: TRBJ1-5
CDR3aa: CASSSTGNQPQHF
CDR3nt: TGTGCCAGCAGTTCGACAGGGAACCAGCCCCAGCATTTT

d_gene: -
v_gene: TRBV11-3
abundance: -
j_gene: TRBJ2-5
CDR3aa: CASSPNWGGQKQETQYF
CDR3nt: TGTGCCAGCAGCCCAAACTGGGGGGGACAGAAACAAGAGACCCAGTACTTC

d_gene: -
v_gene: TRBV19
abundance: few
j_gene: TRBJ1-1
CDR3aa: CASSLTAGANTEAFF
CDR3nt: TGTGCCAGTAGCCTTACGGCGGGGGCGAACACTGAAGCTTTCTTT

d_gene: -
v_gene: TRBV15
abundance: -
j_gene: TRBJ2-7
CDR3aa: CATSSLLASGTEQYF
CDR3nt: TGTGCCACCAGCTCCCTCCTTGCATCAGGCACCGAGCAGTACTTC

d_gene: TRBD1
v_gene: TRBV5-6
abundance: -
j_gene: TRBJ2-5
CDR3aa: CASSLSTGQGSIGTQYF
CDR3nt: TGTGCCAGCAGCTTATCAACGGGACAGGGTTCTATCGGGACCCAGTACTTC

d_gene: -
v_gene: TRBV14
abundance: -
j_gene: TRBJ2-7
CDR3aa: CASSQVSGLSNDEQYF
CDR3nt: TGTGCCAGCAGCCAAGTGAGCGGCCTGAGTAACGACGAGCAGTACTTC

d_gene: TRBD1
v_gene: TRBV2
abundance: -
j_gene: TRBJ1-4
CDR3aa: CASRAGGVTNEKLFF
CDR3nt: TGTGCCAGCAGGGCAGGGGGGGTAACTAATGAAAAACTGTTTTTT

d_gene: TRBD1
v_gene: TRBV15
abundance: -
j_gene: TRBJ2-5
CDR3aa: CATSRAWTGGSETQYF
CDR3nt: TGTGCCACCAGCAGAGCCTGGACAGGGGGCTCGGAGACCCAGTACTTC

d_gene: -
v_gene: TRBV14
abundance: once
j_gene: TRBJ2-7
CDR3aa: CASSQEGRYEQYF
CDR3nt: TGTGCCAGCAGCCAAGAGGGCCGCTACGAGCAGTACTTC

d_gene: -
v_gene: TRBV5-4
abundance: -
j_gene: TRBJ1-2
CDR3aa: CASSLVMGHGYTF
CDR3nt: TGTGCCAGCAGCTTGGTTATGGGCCATGGCTACACCTTC

d_gene: -
v_gene: TRBV9
abundance: -
j_gene: TRBJ1-2
CDR3aa: CASSVGGTGYTF
CDR3nt: TGTGCCAGCAGCGTAGGCGGGACTGGCTACACCTTC

d_gene: -
v_gene: TRBV6-4
abundance: -
j_gene: TRBJ1-2
CDR3aa: CASSVNSGFYGYTF
CDR3nt: TGTGCCAGCAGTGTAAACTCCGGATTCTATGGCTACACCTTC

d_gene: -
v_gene: TRBV6-1
abundance: few
j_gene: TRBJ1-5
CDR3aa: CASQTANRGNQPQHF
CDR3nt: TGTGCCAGTCAGACAGCTAATCGCGGCAATCAGCCCCAGCATTTT

d_gene: TRBD1
v_gene: TRBV5-5
abundance: -
j_gene: TRBJ2-6
CDR3aa: CASSHRDRRFSGANVLTF
CDR3nt: TGTGCCAGCAGCCACCGGGACAGAAGGTTCTCTGGGGCCAACGTCCTGACTTTC

d_gene: -
v_gene: TRBV6-5
abundance: -
j_gene: TRBJ2-4
CDR3aa: CASREQGGDIQYF
CDR3nt: TGTGCCAGCAGGGAACAGGGGGGGGACATTCAGTACTTC

d_gene: -
v_gene: TRBV5-5
abundance: -
j_gene: TRBJ1-2
CDR3aa: CASSLAGSYGYTF
CDR3nt: TGTGCCAGCAGCTTGGCCGGGAGCTATGGCTACACCTTC

d_gene: -
v_gene: TRBV19
abundance: once
j_gene: TRBJ2-5
CDR3aa: CASSVQSETQYF
CDR3nt: TGTGCCAGTAGTGTCCAGTCAGAGACCCAGTACTTC

d_gene: TRBD2
v_gene: TRBV2
abundance: -
j_gene: TRBJ2-5
CDR3aa: CASRSGVAGGQETQYF
CDR3nt: TGTGCCAGCAGGTCTGGGGTAGCGGGGGGCCAAGAGACCCAGTACTTC

d_gene: -
v_gene: TRBV5-8
abundance: -
j_gene: TRBJ1-1
CDR3aa: CASSSRIMNTEAFF
CDR3nt: TGTGCCAGCAGCTCCCGGATCATGAACACTGAAGCTTTCTTT

d_gene: -
v_gene: TRBV18
abundance: once
j_gene: TRBJ1-2
CDR3aa: CASATTGTLYGYTF
CDR3nt: TGTGCCAGCGCTACGACAGGCACCCTCTATGGCTACACCTTC

d_gene: TRBD1
v_gene: TRBV7-9
abundance: -
j_gene: TRBJ2-5
CDR3aa: CASSDAGGTGDQETQYF
CDR3nt: TGTGCCAGCAGCGACGCGGGCGGGACAGGGGACCAAGAGACCCAGTACTTC